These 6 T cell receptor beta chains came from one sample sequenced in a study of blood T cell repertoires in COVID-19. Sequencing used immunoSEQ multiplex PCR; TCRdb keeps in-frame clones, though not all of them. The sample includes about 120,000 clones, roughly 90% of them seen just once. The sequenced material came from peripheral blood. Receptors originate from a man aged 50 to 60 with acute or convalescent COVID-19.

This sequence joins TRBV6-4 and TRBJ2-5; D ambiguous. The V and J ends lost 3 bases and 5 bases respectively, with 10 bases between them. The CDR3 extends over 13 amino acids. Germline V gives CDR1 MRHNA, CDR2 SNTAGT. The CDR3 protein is CASSERAWETQYF. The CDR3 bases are TGTGCCAGCAGTGAGCGAGCGTGGGAGACCCAGTACTTC.

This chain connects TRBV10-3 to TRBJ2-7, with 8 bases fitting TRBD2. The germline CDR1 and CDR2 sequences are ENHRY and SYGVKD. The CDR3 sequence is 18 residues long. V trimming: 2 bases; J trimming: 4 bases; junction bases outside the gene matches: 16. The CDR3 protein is CAISEIAKVSGSIYEQYF. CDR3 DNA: TGTGCCATCAGTGAGATAGCTAAAGTGAGCGGGAGTATTTACGAGCAGTACTTC.

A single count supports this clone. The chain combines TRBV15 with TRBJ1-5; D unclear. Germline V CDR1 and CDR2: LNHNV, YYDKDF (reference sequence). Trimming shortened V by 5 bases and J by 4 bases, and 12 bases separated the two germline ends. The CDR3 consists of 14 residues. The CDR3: CATSQDRGNQPQHF. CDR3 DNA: TGTGCCACCAGCCAGGACCGGGGAAATCAGCCCCAGCATTTT.

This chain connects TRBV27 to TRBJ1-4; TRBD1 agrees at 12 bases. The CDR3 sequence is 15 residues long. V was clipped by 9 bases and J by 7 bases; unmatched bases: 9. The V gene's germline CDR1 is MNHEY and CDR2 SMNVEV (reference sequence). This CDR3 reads CARRGQGAFGEKLFF. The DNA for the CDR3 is TGTGCCAGAAGGGGACAGGGGGCCTTCGGTGAAAAACTGTTTTTT.

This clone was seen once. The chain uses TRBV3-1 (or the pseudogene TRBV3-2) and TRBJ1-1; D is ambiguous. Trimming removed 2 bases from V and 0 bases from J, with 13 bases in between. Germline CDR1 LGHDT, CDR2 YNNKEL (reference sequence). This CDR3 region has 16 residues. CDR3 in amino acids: CASSQNRHTMNTEAFF. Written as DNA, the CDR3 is TGTGCCAGCAGCCAAAACCGACATACAATGAACACTGAAGCTTTCTTT.

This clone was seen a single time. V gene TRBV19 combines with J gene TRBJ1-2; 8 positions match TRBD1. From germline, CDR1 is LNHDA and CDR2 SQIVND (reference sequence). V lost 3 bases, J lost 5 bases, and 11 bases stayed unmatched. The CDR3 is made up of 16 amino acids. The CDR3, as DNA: TGTGCCAGTAGTATTCAAGCCCGTAGGACAGGGTATGGCTACACCTTC. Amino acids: CASSIQARRTGYGYTF.